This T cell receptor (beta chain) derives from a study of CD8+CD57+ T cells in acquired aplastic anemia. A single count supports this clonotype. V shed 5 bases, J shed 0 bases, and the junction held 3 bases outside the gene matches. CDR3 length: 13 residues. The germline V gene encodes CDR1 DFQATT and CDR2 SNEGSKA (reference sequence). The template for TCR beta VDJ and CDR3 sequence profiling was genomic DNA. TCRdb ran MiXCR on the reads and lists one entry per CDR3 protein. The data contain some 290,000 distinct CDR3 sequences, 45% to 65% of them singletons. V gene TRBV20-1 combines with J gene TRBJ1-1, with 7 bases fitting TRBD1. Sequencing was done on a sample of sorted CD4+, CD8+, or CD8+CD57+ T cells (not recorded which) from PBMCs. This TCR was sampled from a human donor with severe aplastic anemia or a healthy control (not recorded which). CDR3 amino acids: CSARTGLNTEAFF. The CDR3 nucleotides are TGCAGTGCTCGGACAGGATTGAACACTGAAGCTTTCTTT.